Here is one TCR beta chain with its context. This entry is derived from a study of blood T cell repertoires in COVID-19. Overall study context: The study drew acute and convalescent COVID-19 samples from the United States, Italy and Spain. The cDNA or gDNA used as material had been derived from T cells, B-cell-depleted T cells, or PBMCs.

Per the study methods: Researchers report that nucleated cell counts were estimated from reference gene primer amplification. Generated by immunoSEQ multiplex PCR, the TCRdb table keeps only in-frame clones and is missing some. V and J calls and clone size follow that table, whereas D and trimming were derived from the DNA. The data show 120,000 to 150,000 clones, approximately 90% seen once. The CDR3 spans 17 residues. With V trimmed by 4 bases and J by 4 bases, 11 bases remained unmatched. Germline-derived CDR1 and CDR2 are SEHNR and FQNEAQ (reference sequence). Sequencing was carried out using peripheral blood. The clonotype comes from a woman between 50 and 59 years old with acute or convalescent COVID-19. This chain links TRBV7-9 with TRBJ1-5, with 9 bases aligning to TRBD1. CDR3 residues: CASSSVVDRGVNQPQHF. CDR3 sequence (DNA): TGTGCCAGCAGCTCTGTAGTGGACAGGGGTGTGAATCAGCCCCAGCATTTT.